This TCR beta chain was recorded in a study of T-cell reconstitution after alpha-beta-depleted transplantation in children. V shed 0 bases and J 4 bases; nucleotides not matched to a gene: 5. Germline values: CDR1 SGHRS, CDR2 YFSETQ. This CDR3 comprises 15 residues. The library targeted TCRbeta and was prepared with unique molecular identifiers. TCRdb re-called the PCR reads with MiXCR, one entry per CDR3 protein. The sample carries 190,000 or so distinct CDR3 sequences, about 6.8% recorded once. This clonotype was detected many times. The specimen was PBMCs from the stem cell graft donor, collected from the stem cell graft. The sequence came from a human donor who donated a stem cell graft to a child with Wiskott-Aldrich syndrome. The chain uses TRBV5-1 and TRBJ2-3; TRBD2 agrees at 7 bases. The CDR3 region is CASSLAGGFSDTQYF. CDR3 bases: TGCGCCAGCAGCTTGGCGGGGGGATTCTCAGATACGCAGTATTTT. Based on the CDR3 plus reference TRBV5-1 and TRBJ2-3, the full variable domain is KAGVTQTPRYLIKTRGQQVTLSCSPISGHRSVSWYQQTPGQGLQFLFEYFSETQRNKGNFPGRFSGRQFSNSRSEMNVSTLELGDSALYLCASSLAGGFSDTQYFGPGTRLTVL.